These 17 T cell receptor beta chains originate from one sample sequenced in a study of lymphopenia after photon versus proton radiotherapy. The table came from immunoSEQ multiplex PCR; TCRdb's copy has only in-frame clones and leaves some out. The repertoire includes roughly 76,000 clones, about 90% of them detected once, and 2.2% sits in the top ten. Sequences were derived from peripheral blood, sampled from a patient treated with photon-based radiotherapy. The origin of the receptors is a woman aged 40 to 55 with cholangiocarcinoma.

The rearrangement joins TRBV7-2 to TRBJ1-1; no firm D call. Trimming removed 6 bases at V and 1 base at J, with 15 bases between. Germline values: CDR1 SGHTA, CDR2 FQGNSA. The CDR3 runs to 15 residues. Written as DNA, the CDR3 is TGTGCCAGCAGTTCCACCCGAGATTGGAACACTGAAGCTTTCTTT. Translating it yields CASSSTRDWNTEAFF.

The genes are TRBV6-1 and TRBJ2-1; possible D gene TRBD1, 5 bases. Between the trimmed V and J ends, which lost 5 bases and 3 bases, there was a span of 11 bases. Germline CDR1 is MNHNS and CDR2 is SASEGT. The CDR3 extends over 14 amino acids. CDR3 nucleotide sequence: TGTGCCAGCAGTAGGCAGGGTATCTACAATGAGCAGTTCTTC. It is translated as CASSRQGIYNEQFF.

The CDR3 reads CASSPPGGNTEAFF. In nucleotides, the CDR3 is TGTGCCAGCAGCCCGCCAGGGGGCAACACTGAAGCTTTCTTT. The chain carries TRBV7-9 and TRBJ1-1; TRBD1 aligns across 8 bases. Germline-derived CDR1 and CDR2 are SEHNR and FQNEAQ (reference sequence). V trimming: 5 bases; J trimming: 2 bases; junction bases outside the gene matches: 4. The CDR3 is 14 amino acids. Drawing the rest from reference TRBV7-9 and TRBJ1-1, the complete variable domain is DTGVSQNPRHKITKRGQNVTFRCDPISEHNRLYWYRQTLGQGPEFLTYFQNEAQLEKSRLLSDRFSAERPKGSFSTLEIQRTEQGDSAMYLCASSPPGGNTEAFFGQGTRLTVV.

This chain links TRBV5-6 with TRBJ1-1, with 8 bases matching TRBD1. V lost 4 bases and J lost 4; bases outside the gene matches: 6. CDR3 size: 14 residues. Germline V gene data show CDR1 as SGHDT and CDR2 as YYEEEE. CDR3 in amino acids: CASSVTGGGTEAFF. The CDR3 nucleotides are TGTGCCAGCAGCGTTACAGGGGGTGGCACTGAAGCTTTCTTT.

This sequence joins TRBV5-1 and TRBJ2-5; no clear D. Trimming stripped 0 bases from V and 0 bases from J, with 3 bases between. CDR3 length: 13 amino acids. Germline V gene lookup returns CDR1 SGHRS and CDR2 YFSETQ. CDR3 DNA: TGCGCCAGCAGCTTGGTGCACCAAGAGACCCAGTACTTC. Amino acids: CASSLVHQETQYF.

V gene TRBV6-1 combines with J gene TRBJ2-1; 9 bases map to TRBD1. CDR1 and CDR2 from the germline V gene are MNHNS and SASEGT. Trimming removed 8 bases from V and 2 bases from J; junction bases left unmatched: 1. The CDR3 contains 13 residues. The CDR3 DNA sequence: TGTGCCAGCGACAGGGGGACCTACAATGAGCAGTTCTTC. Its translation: CASDRGTYNEQFF.

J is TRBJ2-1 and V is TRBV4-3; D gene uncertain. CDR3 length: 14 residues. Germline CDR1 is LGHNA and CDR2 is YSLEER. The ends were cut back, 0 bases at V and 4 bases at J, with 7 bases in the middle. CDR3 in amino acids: CASSQELGYNEQFF. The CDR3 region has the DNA TGCGCCAGCAGCCAAGAACTGGGTTACAATGAGCAGTTCTTC.

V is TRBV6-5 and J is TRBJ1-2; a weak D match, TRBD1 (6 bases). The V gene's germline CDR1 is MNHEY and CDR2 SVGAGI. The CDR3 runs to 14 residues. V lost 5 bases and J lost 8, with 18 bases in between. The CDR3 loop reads CASSPYRESGGYTF. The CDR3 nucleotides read TGTGCCAGCAGTCCGTACAGGGAGTCGGGCGGCTACACCTTC.

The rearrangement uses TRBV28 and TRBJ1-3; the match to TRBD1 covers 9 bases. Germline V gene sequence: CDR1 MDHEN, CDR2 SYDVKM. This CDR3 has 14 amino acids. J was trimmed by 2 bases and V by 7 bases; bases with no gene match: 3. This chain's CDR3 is CASTQGATGNTIYF. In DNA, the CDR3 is TGTGCCAGCACACAGGGGGCTACTGGAAACACCATATATTTT.

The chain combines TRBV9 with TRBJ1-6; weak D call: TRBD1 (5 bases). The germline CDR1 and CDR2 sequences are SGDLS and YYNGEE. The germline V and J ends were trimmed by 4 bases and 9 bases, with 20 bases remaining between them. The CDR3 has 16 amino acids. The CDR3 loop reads CASSPPGGGRSSPLHF. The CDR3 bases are TGTGCCAGCAGCCCACCGGGTGGGGGAAGGAGTTCACCCCTCCACTTT. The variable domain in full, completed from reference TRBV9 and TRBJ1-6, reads DSGVTQTPKHLITATGQRVTLRCSPRSGDLSVYWYQQSLDQGLQFLIQYYNGEERAKGNILERFSAQQFPDLHSELNLSSLELGDSALYFCASSPPGGGRSSPLHFGNGTRLTVT.

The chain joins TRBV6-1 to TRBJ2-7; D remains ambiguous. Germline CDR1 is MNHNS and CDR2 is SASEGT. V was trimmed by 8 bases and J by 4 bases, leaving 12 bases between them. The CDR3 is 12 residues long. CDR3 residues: CASQVERYEQYF. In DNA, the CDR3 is TGTGCCAGCCAGGTCGAGAGGTACGAGCAGTACTTC.

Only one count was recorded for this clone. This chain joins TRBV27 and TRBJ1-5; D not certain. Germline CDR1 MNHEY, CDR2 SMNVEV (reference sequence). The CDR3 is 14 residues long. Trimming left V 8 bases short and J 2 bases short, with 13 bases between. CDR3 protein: CASSQHQGNQPQHF. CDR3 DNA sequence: TGTGCCAGCTCCCAGCACCAGGGCAATCAGCCCCAGCATTTT.

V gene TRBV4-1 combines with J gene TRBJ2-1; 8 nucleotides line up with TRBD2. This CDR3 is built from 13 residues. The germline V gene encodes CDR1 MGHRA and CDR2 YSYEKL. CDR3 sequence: CVEAGGGSNEQFF. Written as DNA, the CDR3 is TGCGTGGAGGCCGGGGGGGGCTCGAATGAGCAGTTCTTC.

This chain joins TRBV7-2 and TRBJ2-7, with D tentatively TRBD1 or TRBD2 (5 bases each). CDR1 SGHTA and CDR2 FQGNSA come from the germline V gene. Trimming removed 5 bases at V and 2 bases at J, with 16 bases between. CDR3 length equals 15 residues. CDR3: CASSLGTAGTYEQYF. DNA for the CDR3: TGTGCCAGCAGCCTAGGGACGGCGGGTACCTACGAGCAGTACTTC.

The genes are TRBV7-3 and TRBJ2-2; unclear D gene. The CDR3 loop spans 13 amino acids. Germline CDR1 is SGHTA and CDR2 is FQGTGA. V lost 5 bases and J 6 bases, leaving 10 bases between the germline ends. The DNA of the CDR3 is TGTGCCAGCAGCCCCCTGATGGCCGGGGAGCTGTTTTTT. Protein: CASSPLMAGELFF. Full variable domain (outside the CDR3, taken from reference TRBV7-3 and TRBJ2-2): GAGVSQTPSNKVTEKGKYVELRCDPISGHTALYWYRQSLGQGPEFLIYFQGTGAADDSGLPNDRFFAVRPEGSVSTLKIQRTERGDSAVYLCASSPLMAGELFFGEGSRLTVL.

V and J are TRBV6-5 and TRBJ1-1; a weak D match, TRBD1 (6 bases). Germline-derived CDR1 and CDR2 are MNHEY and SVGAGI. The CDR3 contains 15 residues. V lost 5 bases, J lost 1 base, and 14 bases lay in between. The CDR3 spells CASSAGGQPNTEAFF. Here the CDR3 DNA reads TGTGCCAGCAGTGCCGGAGGACAGCCGAACACTGAAGCTTTCTTT.

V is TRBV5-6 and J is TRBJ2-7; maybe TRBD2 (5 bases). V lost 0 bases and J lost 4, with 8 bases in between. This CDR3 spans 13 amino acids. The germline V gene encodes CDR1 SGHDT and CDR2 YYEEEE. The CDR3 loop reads CASSLGSGYEQYF. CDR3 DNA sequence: TGTGCCAGCAGCTTGGGAAGCGGTTACGAGCAGTACTTC.